These T cell receptor beta chains were read from a single sample in a study of OX40 agonist ivuxolimab in advanced cancers. The table came from immunoSEQ multiplex PCR; TCRdb's copy has only in-frame clones and leaves some out. The sample has about 35,000 clones, about 83% seen once. This specimen was CD4+ or CD8+ T cells sorted from blood, taken in a trial of the OX40 agonist ivuxolimab. The source of these receptors is an adult with an advanced solid tumor such as melanoma, head and neck, liver or kidney cancer. Both conserved end residues are part of each CDR3.

V: TRBV11-2; CDR3: CASGDRVTYEQYF
V: TRBV11-2; CDR3: CASSLDPGQSYEQYF
V: TRBV14; CDR3: CASSRQENTEAFF
V: TRBV7-2; CDR3: CASSLSAGDYGYTF
V: TRBV19; CDR3: CASSNQRNQPQHF
V: TRBV6-5; CDR3: CASSDRQDKETQYF
V: TRBV28; CDR3: CASSSQGGGHYEQYF
V: TRBV2; CDR3: CASTVQGEKLFF
V: TRBV19; CDR3: CASSILGSSSYNEQFF
V: TRBV9; CDR3: CASSVAGIPYEQYF
V: TRBV5-5; CDR3: CASSQASGRTYEQYF